These 2 T cell receptor beta chains originate from one sample sequenced in a study of blood T cell repertoires in COVID-19. The protocol was immunoSEQ multiplex PCR, while the TCRdb copy is restricted to in-frame clones and leaves out a portion. This sample carries around 300,000 clones, 75% to 90% of them seen once, and the ten largest clones take less than 6.5%. The sequenced sample was PBMCs or T cells enriched from blood (not recorded which). The receptors come from a man aged 25-45 years who had recovered from COVID-19.

V gene TRBV6-5 combines with J gene TRBJ1-1; no reliable D call. This CDR3 is built from 14 residues. The V end lost 2 bases, the J end lost 2 bases, and 9 bases lay between the germline ends. The germline gives CDR1 MNHEY, CDR2 SVGAGI. The CDR3 loop is CASSYNSDNTEAFF. The CDR3 DNA is TGTGCCAGCAGTTACAACAGTGACAACACTGAAGCTTTCTTT.

The chain carries TRBV5-4 and TRBJ1-2; D uncertain. Germline lookup yields CDR1 SGHNT and CDR2 YYREEE (reference sequence). This CDR3 has 14 residues. The V and J ends lost 3 bases and 1 base respectively, with 10 bases between them. CDR3 bases: TGTGCCAGCAGCTCGGACGGGAATAACTATGGCTACACCTTC. This encodes CASSSDGNNYGYTF. Full variable domain (outside the CDR3, taken from reference TRBV5-4 and TRBJ1-2): ETGVTQSPTHLIKTRGQQVTLRCSSQSGHNTVSWYQQALGQGPQFIFQYYREEENGRGNFPPRFSGLQFPNYSSELNVNALELDDSALYLCASSSDGNNYGYTFGSGTRLTVV.